Listed here is a single T cell receptor (beta chain). Its specificity is unknown. Some clones are missing from TCRdb's copy, which holds only in-frame ones; the method was immunoSEQ multiplex PCR. The sample yields approximately 200,000 clones, over 55% seen once. PBMCs that had been cryopreserved were the source of 2 to 2.5 micrograms of genomic DNA for TCR beta libraries. Germline V gene lookup returns CDR1 SNHLY and CDR2 FYNNEI. The CDR3 loop spans 14 amino acids. Between the trimmed V and J ends, which lost 2 bases and 7 bases, there was a span of 11 bases. This record comes from a study of cytotoxic CD8 clonotypes in ibrutinib-treated CLL. Study in general: Within the patient group, eleven to twelve were relapsed/refractory and roughly 15 treatment-naive, and roughly 18 were IGHV unmutated. The study, taken as a whole, reports: With treatment, public clonotypes, which were uncommon, either contracted or remained stable. Sampling times, which were not matched between the groups, differed between sustained-remission patients and progressing patients.

The receptor comes from a human donor with chronic lymphocytic leukemia. This specimen consisted of PBMCs, obtained after 24 months of ibrutinib treatment. The chain joins TRBV2 to TRBJ1-4; D not certain. This CDR3 reads CASSERDDGEKLFF. For the CDR3, the DNA is TGTGCCAGCAGTGAAAGGGATGATGGTGAAAAACTGTTTTTT.